The rows below give T cell receptor beta chains drawn from one sample of a study of persistence of HIV-infected CD4 T cells. The method was immunoSEQ multiplex PCR; TCRdb's version includes in-frame clones alone and lacks a portion of them. The repertoire holds 35,000 to 40,000 clones, with 80% as singletons. These TCRs' antigens remain unknown. The input for sequencing was CD4+ T cells sorted from PBMCs after roughly 19-hour stimulation, taken from a patient who received antiretroviral therapy. These receptors all stem from an adult man with HIV who was CMV-seropositive. Both conserved end residues are part of each CDR3. Each record gives: D gene, V gene, clone size, J gene, CDR3 DNA, CDR3 protein. The D gene is left open where the match is weak. Only part of the rows carry a size: once, few, many, or a class if the clone is expanded.

-	TRBV21-1	-	TRBJ1-6	TGTGCCAGCAGCTCCCGGGGGGGAACCCTGGGTTCACCCCTCCACTTT	CASSSRGGTLGSPLHF
TRBD1	TRBV28	-	TRBJ1-2	TGTGCCAGCGGGACAGCTGCTAACTATGGCTACACCTTC	CASGTAANYGYTF
TRBD1	TRBV30	-	TRBJ1-2	TGTGCCTGGAGTAGGCGACAGGGGGGTGGCTACACCTTC	CAWSRRQGGGYTF
-	TRBV7-9	-	TRBJ2-1	TGTGCCAGCAGCTTAGTAGGGGGATTGGGAGCTGAGCAGTTCTTC	CASSLVGGLGAEQFF
-	TRBV3-1/TRBV3-2	once	TRBJ2-3	TGTGCCAGCAGCCACGGGAGCGGGCCCGTAGATACGCAGTATTTT	CASSHGSGPVDTQYF
-	TRBV27	-	TRBJ1-2	TGTGCCAGCACCGGTAGGGACTATGGCTACACCTTC	CASTGRDYGYTF
TRBD1	TRBV5-1	-	TRBJ1-1	TGCGCCAGCAGTAGGACAGGACAGAACACTGAAGCTTTCTTT	CASSRTGQNTEAFF
TRBD1	TRBV4-2	-	TRBJ1-3	TGTGCCAGCAGCCGAGGGAGGCAGGGGGGGGGAAACACCATATATTTT	CASSRGRQGGGNTIYF
-	TRBV18	-	TRBJ2-1	TGTGCCAGCTCACCACCGTCGGGGGGCCAATCCTACAATGAGCAGTTCTTC	CASSPPSGGQSYNEQFF
-	TRBV4-1	-	TRBJ1-1	TGCGCCAGCAGCCAGGCTCCTACAGGTTGGAACACTGAAGCTTTCTTT	CASSQAPTGWNTEAFF
TRBD1	TRBV12-3/TRBV12-4	once	TRBJ2-7	TGTGCCAGCAGCCTGGACAGGGCCCCTACGGTCTCGTTC	CASSLDRAPTVSF
-	TRBV2	few	TRBJ1-4	TGTGCCAGCAGTCGGGGGTCAGGGGTGGGTGAAAAACTGTTTTTT	CASSRGSGVGEKLFF
-	TRBV19	once	TRBJ1-2	TGTGCCAGTAGTGCCTGGTCGCCGGGGCGGAACTATGGCTACACCTTC	CASSAWSPGRNYGYTF
TRBD1	TRBV2	-	TRBJ1-4	TGTGCCAGCAACCAACAGGGGTTGGCTAATGAAAAACTGTTTTTT	CASNQQGLANEKLFF
-	TRBV18	-	TRBJ1-6	TGTGCCAGCTCACGACAGGCAGATAATTCACCCCTCCACTTT	CASSRQADNSPLHF
-	TRBV7-9	-	TRBJ1-1	TGTGCCAGCAGCTTAGGGGTGGGCAGAAGGAACACTGAAGCTTTCTTT	CASSLGVGRRNTEAFF